This passage covers 18 T cell receptor beta chains from one sample sequenced in a study of blood T cells in healthy people across ages. With a J-beta primer mix and a sample-barcoded 5' primer, a second PCR ran about 6 to 11 cycles. MiXCR, run by TCRdb on the 5' RACE reads, gives a single entry per CDR3 protein. Among roughly 2 million distinct CDR3 sequences listed, about 49% were seen once. Specimen: blood. The receptors were gathered from a middle-aged woman in good health.

The rearrangement uses TRBV7-2 and TRBJ1-2, with no clear D. The CDR3 runs to 13 residues. V shed 5 bases and J shed 4 bases, with 11 bases lying between them. Per the germline V gene, CDR1 is SGHTA and CDR2 is FQGNSA. DNA for the CDR3: TGTGCCAGCAGCCCAGCAGTGATCTATGGCTACACCTTC. Amino acid sequence: CASSPAVIYGYTF. Full variable domain (missing parts from reference TRBV7-2 and TRBJ1-2): GAGVSQSPSNKVTEKGKDVELRCDPISGHTALYWYRQSLGQGLEFLIYFQGNSAPDKSGLPSDRFSAERTGGSVSTLTIQRTQQEDSAVYLCASSPAVIYGYTFGSGTRLTVV.

V usage is TRBV18 and J usage is TRBJ2-6; D is possibly TRBD1 (6 bases). In germline, CDR1 is KGHSH, CDR2 LQKENI. The ends were cut back, 3 bases at V and 0 bases at J, with 9 bases in the middle. The CDR3 has 16 amino acids. CDR3 amino acids: CASSPTGPSGANVLTF. CDR3 DNA sequence: TGTGCCAGCTCACCGACAGGCCCCTCTGGGGCCAACGTCCTGACTTTC.

V gene TRBV6-6 combines with J gene TRBJ2-5; D not certain. V lost 5 bases and J lost 5, with 18 bases in between. The CDR3 sequence is 15 residues long. CDR1 is MNHNY, CDR2 SVGAGI, per germline (reference sequence). CDR3 in amino acids: CASSGSVILRETQYF. The CDR3 DNA reads as TGTGCCAGCAGTGGATCGGTAATTCTCCGGGAGACCCAGTACTTC.

This sequence joins TRBV12-3 or TRBV12-4 and TRBJ1-6; D is possibly TRBD1 (5 bases). Between the trimmed V and J ends, which lost 8 bases and 10 bases, there was a span of 18 bases. The CDR3 runs 14 residues. This chain's CDR3 is CASGRVEFVSPLHF. CDR3 DNA sequence: TGTGCCAGCGGCAGGGTGGAATTTGTGTCACCCCTCCACTTT.

This clonotype was seen more than once but under ten times. V usage is TRBV5-1 and J usage is TRBJ2-1, with TRBD2 as a possible D gene (7 bases). Between the trimmed V and J ends, which lost 5 bases and 4 bases, there was a span of 16 bases. CDR3 length equals 15 residues. Germline CDR1 and CDR2: SGHRS and YFSETQ. This CDR3 reads CASRVGGASYNEQFF. CDR3 sequence (DNA): TGCGCCAGCAGGGTGGGGGGGGCCTCATACAATGAGCAGTTCTTC.

J is TRBJ2-1 and V is TRBV4-1; TRBD2 agrees at 7 bases. The CDR3 spans 15 residues. J was trimmed by 5 bases and V by 2 bases; bases with no gene match: 6. The germline V gene encodes CDR1 MGHRA and CDR2 YSYEKL. The chain's CDR3 is CASSQTGTMDNEQFF. In DNA, the CDR3 is TGCGCCAGCAGCCAAACCGGGACTATGGACAATGAGCAGTTCTTC.

The chain joins TRBV20-1 to TRBJ2-1; either TRBD1 or TRBD2 may fit D (5 bases each). The V end lost 8 bases, the J end lost 8 bases, and 22 bases lay between the germline ends. This CDR3 region has 14 residues. The germline V gene encodes CDR1 DFQATT and CDR2 SNEGSKA (reference sequence). The DNA for the CDR3 is TGCAGTACTACCCACGGGGCCCTCATCCATGAGCAGTTCTTC. Residues: CSTTHGALIHEQFF.

This clonotype was recorded at least ten times. The V and J genes are TRBV20-1 and TRBJ2-5; D is ambiguous. V was pared by 3 bases and J by 4 bases, with 6 bases between. CDR1 is DFQATT, CDR2 SNEGSKA, per germline (reference sequence). There are 11 residues in the CDR3. Here the CDR3 reads CSARGGETQYF. CDR3 coding DNA: TGCAGTGCTAGGGGTGGAGAGACCCAGTACTTC.

The chain combines TRBV6-5 with TRBJ2-4, with 8 bases lining up with TRBD1. The CDR3 runs to 16 residues. The germline V gene has CDR1 MNHEY and CDR2 SVGAGI. V trimming: 7 bases; J trimming: 0 bases; junction bases outside the gene matches: 8. For the CDR3, the DNA is TGTGCCAGCAAGGACCTCGACAGGGGAGCCAAAAACATTCAGTACTTC. It yields the protein CASKDLDRGAKNIQYF.

This clonotype has a handful of counts. The chain has TRBV6-5 and TRBJ2-7; 11 nucleotides match TRBD2. The J call may be incorrect, as the DNA end agrees better with TRBJ2-5. Germline lookup yields CDR1 MNHEY and CDR2 SVGAGI. This CDR3 region has 15 residues. The CDR3: CASRLAGGLWETQYF. CDR3 nucleotide sequence: TGTGCCAGCAGATTAGCGGGGGGGTTGTGGGAGACCCAGTACTTC.

This chain joins TRBV7-9 and TRBJ2-5; D remains unclear. The CDR3 extends over 16 amino acids. Trimming pared 4 bases from V and 9 bases from J, leaving 24 bases between. The germline V gene has CDR1 SEHNR and CDR2 FQNEAQ (reference sequence). CDR3 sequence (DNA): TGTGCCAGCAGCTCTGAGACTGTCTTACTTCCCCAGGCCCAGTACTTC. Amino acid sequence: CASSSETVLLPQAQYF.

The CDR3 protein is CSAPIAGGPGGQFF. CDR3 bases: TGCAGTGCCCCCATAGCGGGGGGGCCGGGAGGGCAGTTCTTC. The chain joins TRBV20-1 to TRBJ2-1, with 11 bases that match TRBD2. J lost 12 bases, V lost 6 bases, and 13 bases had no gene match. Per germline, CDR1 DFQATT and CDR2 SNEGSKA (reference sequence). The CDR3 extends over 14 amino acids.

The rearrangement uses TRBV7-2 and TRBJ2-7; D possibly matches TRBD1 or TRBD2 (6 bases each). Germline-derived CDR1 and CDR2 are SGHTA and FQGNSA. V lost 5 bases, J lost 7 bases, and 33 bases lay in between. The CDR3 is made up of 19 amino acids. CDR3 bases: TGTGCCAGCAGCCCTCGTTCGACTAGACAGGTTGACACCTACAATGAGCAGTACTTC. This codes for CASSPRSTRQVDTYNEQYF.

Comment on this clonotype: This sequence may be a read error, since a much larger clone differs from it by one base. J is TRBJ1-1 and V is TRBV28; no clear D gene. The germline V gene has CDR1 MDHEN and CDR2 SYDVKM. V lost 7 bases and J 1 base, leaving 4 bases between the germline ends. This CDR3 region has 11 residues. The CDR3 coding sequence is TGTGCCAGCATGGAGAACACTGAAGCTTTCTTT. Encoded protein: CASMENTEAFF.

The chain is built from TRBV7-2 and TRBJ1-5; a possible D gene is TRBD1 (6 bases). There are 17 residues in the CDR3. The germline V gene encodes CDR1 SGHTA and CDR2 FQGNSA. V lost 2 bases, J lost 1 base, and 15 bases lay in between. The CDR3: CASSLYRVGGSNQPQHF. The CDR3 DNA sequence: TGTGCCAGCAGCTTATACAGGGTCGGGGGGAGCAATCAGCCCCAGCATTTT. Looking up the rest from reference TRBV7-2 and TRBJ1-5 gives the full variable domain: GAGVSQSPSNKVTEKGKDVELRCDPISGHTALYWYRQSLGQGLEFLIYFQGNSAPDKSGLPSDRFSAERTGGSVSTLTIQRTQQEDSAVYLCASSLYRVGGSNQPQHFGDGTRLSIL.

This chain uses TRBV6-5 with TRBJ1-2, with a possible D match to TRBD1 (5 bases). V was clipped by 0 bases and J by 4 bases, with 9 bases between them. Germline CDR1 MNHEY, CDR2 SVGAGI. This CDR3 is 14 amino acids long. The CDR3: CASSYSQGSYGYTF. The DNA of the CDR3 is TGTGCCAGCAGTTACTCCCAGGGTAGCTATGGCTACACCTTC.

This clonotype was detected only a few times. This rearrangement joins TRBV27 to TRBJ2-7, with 7 bases fitting TRBD2. The J call is in doubt because the DNA end fits TRBJ2-5 better. CDR1 is MNHEY and CDR2 is SMNVEV in the germline V gene (reference sequence). The CDR3 covers 15 residues. CDR3 nucleotide sequence: TGTGCCAGCAGACGAAGCGGGGCGAGGGGAGAGACCCAGTACTTC. Translation gives CASRRSGARGETQYF.

This clonotype was picked up a small number of times. The V call is TRBV7-9, the J call TRBJ2-7, with D possibly matching TRBD1 (5 bases). V dropped 1 base and J dropped 2 bases, with 18 bases sitting between them. The germline V gene has CDR1 SEHNR and CDR2 FQNEAQ (reference sequence). CDR3 size: 17 residues. This CDR3 is CASSLVFLGHQTYEQYF. CDR3 nucleotides: TGTGCCAGCAGCTTAGTGTTCCTAGGACATCAAACCTACGAGCAGTACTTC.